This T cell receptor beta chain comes out of a study of blood T cell repertoires in COVID-19. How the authors handled the data: Cell counts per sample came from amplifying reference gene primers. Assay used: immunoSEQ multiplex PCR; TCRdb lists only in-frame clones, some missing. The V and J calls and clone size are taken from that table; D and trimming were inferred from the DNA. This repertoire shows some 240,000 clones, roughly 85% found once; its top ten account for under 2.5%. This receptor was identified in a woman in her 70s with COVID-19, enrolled during active disease. The sample comprised peripheral blood.

The CDR3 sequence is CASRPAGVTEAFF. CDR3 nucleotides: TGTGCCAGTCGCCCGGCGGGGGTCACTGAAGCTTTCTTT. The rearrangement uses TRBV7-2 and TRBJ1-1; D is possibly TRBD1 (5 bases). V dropped 9 bases and J dropped 4 bases, with 15 bases sitting between them. There are 13 residues in the CDR3. Germline-derived CDR1 and CDR2 are SGHTA and FQGNSA.